This is a list of T cell receptor beta chains from one sample in a study of blood T cell repertoires in COVID-19. Measured with immunoSEQ multiplex PCR; TCRdb has only the in-frame clones, and not every one. The sample holds 200,000 to 250,000 clones, 87% seen once. Material for sequencing was PBMCs or T cells enriched from blood (not recorded which). The receptor source for this set is a man aged 25 to 40 who had recovered from COVID-19. Each CDR3 is given with its conserved first and last residue. The D gene is left open where the match is weak. A row's size may be missing; if present it is once, few, many or a size class.

>.|TRBV5-5|.|TRBJ2-2
TGTGCCAGCAGTACACAGGGAATCACCGGGGAGCTGTTTTTT
CASSTQGITGELFF
>.|TRBV29-1|TRBD2|TRBJ2-1
TGCAGCGTTGGGAAGCGACTAGCCTCCTACAATGAGCAGTTCTTC
CSVGKRLASYNEQFF
>.|TRBV4-3|TRBD2|TRBJ2-7
TGCGCCAGCAGCCAAGTGGTAGCGGGTAGCTCCTACGAGCAGTACTTC
CASSQVVAGSSYEQYF
>.|TRBV6-2/TRBV6-3|.|TRBJ1-6
TGTGCCAGCAGCATAGAAGCAGGCCGCTTATGGAATTCACCCCTCCACTTT
CASSIEAGRLWNSPLHF
>.|TRBV6-5|TRBD1|TRBJ2-7
TGTGCCAGCAGTTACAACCCAGGGGGTACATACGAGCAGTACTTC
CASSYNPGGTYEQYF
>.|TRBV9|TRBD2|TRBJ2-5
TGTGCCAGCAGCGGAACTAGCGGGGGCCCCCAAGAGACCCAGTACTTC
CASSGTSGGPQETQYF
>few|TRBV15|TRBD1|TRBJ1-4
TGTGCCACCAGCAGAGAGATGATGCAGGGGGCTGCTGAAAAACTGTTTTTT
CATSREMMQGAAEKLFF
>.|TRBV4-3|.|TRBJ2-7
TGCGCCAGCAGCCGCAACTTCCCAGGTTACGAGCAGTACTTC
CASSRNFPGYEQYF
>.|TRBV5-8|TRBD2|TRBJ2-3
TGTGCCAGCAGCTTGGGACTAGCGTTTGGCACAGATACGCAGTATTTT
CASSLGLAFGTDTQYF
>.|TRBV30|.|TRBJ1-1
TGTGCCTGGGGCCTACGGGAGGGGTTCTCCCCGGTTGCTTTCTTT
CAWGLREGFSPVAFF
>.|TRBV5-1|.|TRBJ2-1
TGCGCCAGCAGCTTGACAGGTCTCAGTGCTGAGCAGTTCTTC
CASSLTGLSAEQFF